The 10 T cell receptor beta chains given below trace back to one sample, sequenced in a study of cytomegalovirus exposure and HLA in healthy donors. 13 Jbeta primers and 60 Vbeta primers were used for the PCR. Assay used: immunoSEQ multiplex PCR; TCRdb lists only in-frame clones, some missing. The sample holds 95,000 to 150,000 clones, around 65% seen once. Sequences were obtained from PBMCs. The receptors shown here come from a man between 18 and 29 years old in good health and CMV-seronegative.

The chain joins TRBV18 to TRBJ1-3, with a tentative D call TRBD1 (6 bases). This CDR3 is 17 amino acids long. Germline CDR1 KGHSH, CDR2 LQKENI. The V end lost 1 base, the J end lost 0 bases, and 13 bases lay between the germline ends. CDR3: CASSPLATGDSGNTIYF. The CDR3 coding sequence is TGTGCCAGCTCACCACTGGCGACAGGAGACTCTGGAAACACCATATATTTT.

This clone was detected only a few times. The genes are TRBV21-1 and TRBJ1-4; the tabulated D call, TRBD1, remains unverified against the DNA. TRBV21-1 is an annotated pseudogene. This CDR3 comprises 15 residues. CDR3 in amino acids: CASSKDNREGEKLFF. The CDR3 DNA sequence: TGTGCCAGCAGCAAAGATAACAGGGAAGGTGAAAAACTGTTTTTT.

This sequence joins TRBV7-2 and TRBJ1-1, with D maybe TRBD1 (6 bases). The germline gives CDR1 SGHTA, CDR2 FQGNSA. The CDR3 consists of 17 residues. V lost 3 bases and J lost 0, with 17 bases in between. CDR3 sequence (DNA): TGTGCCAGCAGCTTCAGGGGAATCCAGTTCATGAACACTGAAGCTTTCTTT. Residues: CASSFRGIQFMNTEAFF.

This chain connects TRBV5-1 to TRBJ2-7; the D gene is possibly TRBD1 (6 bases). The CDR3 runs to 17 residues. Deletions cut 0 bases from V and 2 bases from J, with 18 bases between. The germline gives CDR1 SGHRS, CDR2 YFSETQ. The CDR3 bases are TGCGCCAGCAGCTTGGGTGTGTCAGGGGCTTTCACCTACGAGCAGTACTTC. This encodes CASSLGVSGAFTYEQYF.

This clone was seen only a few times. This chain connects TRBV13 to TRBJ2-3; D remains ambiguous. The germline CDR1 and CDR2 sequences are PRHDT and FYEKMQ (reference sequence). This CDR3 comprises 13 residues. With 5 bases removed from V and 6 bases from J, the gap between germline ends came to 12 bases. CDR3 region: CASSPPPSDTQYF. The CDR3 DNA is TGTGCCAGCAGCCCCCCCCCGTCCGATACGCAGTATTTT.

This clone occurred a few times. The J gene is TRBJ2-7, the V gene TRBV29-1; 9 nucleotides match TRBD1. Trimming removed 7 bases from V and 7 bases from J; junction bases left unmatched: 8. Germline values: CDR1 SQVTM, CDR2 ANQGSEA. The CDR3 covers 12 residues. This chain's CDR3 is CSAGQGHGEQYF. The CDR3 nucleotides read TGCAGCGCGGGACAGGGTCATGGGGAGCAGTACTTC.

CDR3 amino acids: CASSAGAAAYEQYF. The CDR3 DNA reads TGTGCCAGCAGCGCCGGAGCCGCCGCCTACGAGCAGTACTTC. This chain links TRBV9 with TRBJ2-7; D ambiguous. Trimming pared 3 bases from V and 2 bases from J, leaving 12 bases between. The germline gives CDR1 SGDLS, CDR2 YYNGEE. CDR3 length: 14 amino acids.

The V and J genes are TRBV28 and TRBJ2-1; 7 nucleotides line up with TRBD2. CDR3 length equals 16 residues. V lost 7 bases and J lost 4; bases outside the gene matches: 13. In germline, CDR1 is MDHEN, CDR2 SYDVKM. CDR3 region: CASTPSWGGRYNEQFF. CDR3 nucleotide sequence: TGTGCCAGCACCCCTTCCTGGGGCGGGAGATACAATGAGCAGTTCTTC.

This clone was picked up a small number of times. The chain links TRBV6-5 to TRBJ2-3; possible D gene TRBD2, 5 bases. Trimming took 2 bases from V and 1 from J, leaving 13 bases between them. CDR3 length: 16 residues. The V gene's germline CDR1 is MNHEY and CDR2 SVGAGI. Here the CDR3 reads CASSYRGGKGTDTQYF. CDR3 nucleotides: TGTGCCAGCAGTTACCGTGGAGGAAAGGGCACAGATACGCAGTATTTT.

This chain's CDR3 is CASSLGTQRPQHF. The CDR3 coding sequence is TGTGCCAGCAGTTTAGGGACACAGCGCCCCCAGCATTTT. The chain recombines TRBV28 with TRBJ1-5; D is perhaps TRBD1 (6 bases). Looked up from germline, CDR1 is MDHEN and CDR2 is SYDVKM. The CDR3 is 13 residues long. Between the trimmed V and J ends, which lost 2 bases and 10 bases, there was a span of 12 bases.